The next 14 T cell receptor beta chains were all read from a single sample in a study of regulatory T cells in long-lasting Graves disease. To make TCR beta libraries, researchers used iRepertoire HTBI primers and Arm-PCR of CDR3 regions. Via MiXCR, TCRdb re-called the multiplex PCR reads, giving one row per CDR3 protein. This table has around 320,000 distinct CDR3 sequences, approximately 15% appearing once. Time point denoted: newly diagnosed GD, antithyroid drugs for less than 3 months. The TCR library used RNA extracted from PBMCs. The sample also formed part of further work on T cells in Graves' hyperthyroidism and ophthalmopathy.

The specimen comprised peripheral blood mononuclear cells (PBMCs), sampled at new diagnosis, from a patient treated with antithyroid drugs. These receptors were collected from a middle-aged man with Graves disease.

This clonotype was detected many times. The genes are TRBV12-3 or TRBV12-4 and TRBJ2-7; tentatively, D is TRBD1 (5 bases). The CDR3 length is 14 residues. V was pared by 0 bases and J by 5 bases, with 11 bases between. CDR3 amino acids: CASSLAGPPHEQYF. The CDR3 DNA is TGTGCCAGCAGTTTAGCGGGGCCCCCCCACGAGCAGTACTTC.

This clonotype was seen at least ten times. The V and J genes are TRBV5-1 and TRBJ1-6; a possible D gene is TRBD1 (6 bases). Germline V CDR1 and CDR2: SGHRS, YFSETQ. V lost 4 bases, J lost 4 bases, and 12 bases lay in between. The CDR3 has 15 amino acids. This chain's CDR3 is CASSPGTPYNSPLHF. In DNA form, the CDR3 reads TGCGCCAGCAGCCCCGGGACACCTTATAATTCACCCCTCCACTTT.

On this clonotype itself: Its ends do not fully match the called genes, so a read error is possible. V gene TRBV5-6 combines with J gene TRBJ1-6; 7 bases agree with TRBD1. CDR3 length: 17 amino acids. Looked up from germline, CDR1 is SGHDT and CDR2 is YYEEEE. CDR3 loop: CVSRRTGSSSYNSPLHF. The CDR3 nucleotides read TGTGTCAGCAGGCGGACAGGTTCGAGCTCCTATAATTCACCCCTCCACTTT.

Concerning this clonotype: This is likely a read error, given that the CDR3 carries no conserved phenylalanine or tryptophan at its end. The chain is built from TRBV20-1 and TRBJ2-5; 10 bases line up with TRBD2. The CDR3 consists of 15 residues. V lost 1 base and J lost 2; bases outside the gene matches: 4. Germline values: CDR1 DFQATT, CDR2 SNEGSKA (reference sequence). For the CDR3, the DNA is TGCAGTGCTAGAGTTAGCGGGGGGTCTCAAGAGACCCAGTACGTC. It codes for CSARVSGGSQETQYV.

This clonotype was found a few times. At one end, the junction sequence differs from germline, possibly due to a read error. The chain recombines TRBV6-2 or TRBV6-3 with TRBJ1-2; 7 nucleotides agree with TRBD1. The V gene's germline CDR1 is MNHEY and CDR2 SVGEGT. The CDR3 is 15 residues long. The CDR3 is CASSEGPPGTANFPF. CDR3 nucleotide sequence: TGTGCCAGCAGTGAAGGGCCACCCGGGACAGCCAATTTCCCCTTC.

This clonotype appeared many times. CDR3 coding DNA: TGTGCCAGCAGTGAAGGGCCTGGACGGAGCAATCAGCCCCAGCATTTT. Amino acids: CASSEGPGRSNQPQHF. This chain connects TRBV6-1 to TRBJ1-5; D remains unclear. V shed 1 base and J shed 1 base, with 11 bases lying between them. This CDR3 has 16 amino acids. Germline CDR1 and CDR2: MNHNS and SASEGT.

The chain couples TRBV6-2 or TRBV6-3 to TRBJ2-3; 8 bases fit TRBD2. This CDR3 contains 16 residues. J lost 4 bases, V lost 8 bases, and 14 bases had no gene match. Germline assignment: CDR1 MNHEY and CDR2 SVGEGT. CDR3 sequence: CASSPPNGGGSDTQYF. The CDR3 nucleotides are TGTGCCAGCTCACCACCCAATGGCGGGGGGTCAGATACGCAGTATTTT.

This clonotype was picked up many times. The chain employs TRBV10-3 and TRBJ2-1, with D perhaps TRBD1 or TRBD2 (5 bases each). The CDR3 runs to 14 residues. CDR1 is ENHRY and CDR2 is SYGVKD in the germline V gene. Deletions cut 8 bases from V and 5 bases from J, with 16 bases between. The CDR3 DNA reads TGTGCCATCCGTATCCGGGGCCCGAACAATGAGCAGTTCTTC. Residues: CAIRIRGPNNEQFF.

This clonotype was detected only a few times. V gene TRBV6-2 or TRBV6-3 combines with J gene TRBJ2-2, with D possibly being TRBD1 (5 bases). The CDR3 length is 15 residues. With 2 bases removed from V and 7 bases from J, the gap between germline ends came to 14 bases. CDR1 is MNHEY, CDR2 SVGEGT, per germline. Here the CDR3 reads CASSYTRVGGGELFF. DNA of the CDR3: TGTGCCAGCAGTTACACCAGGGTTGGTGGCGGGGAGCTGTTTTTT.

The rearrangement joins TRBV2 to TRBJ1-2; D is undetermined. Deletions cut 7 bases from V and 4 bases from J, with 13 bases between. This CDR3 has 13 residues. The germline CDR1 and CDR2 sequences are SNHLY and FYNNEI. The CDR3 coding sequence is TGTGCCAGCAACGTCCGCAAGTCCTATGGCTACACCTTC. Its translation is CASNVRKSYGYTF.

This clonotype was seen at least ten times. The rearrangement links TRBV9 to TRBJ2-1; the D is unclear. The ends were cut back, 0 bases at V and 8 bases at J, with 9 bases in the middle. The CDR3 extends over 13 amino acids. CDR1 SGDLS and CDR2 YYNGEE come from the germline V gene. The CDR3 nucleotides are TGTGCCAGCAGCGTAGGTCCGAGTGATGAGCAGTTCTTC. Its protein product is CASSVGPSDEQFF. Full variable domain (outside the CDR3, taken from reference TRBV9 and TRBJ2-1): DSGVTQTPKHLITATGQRVTLRCSPRSGDLSVYWYQQSLDQGLQFLIQYYNGEERAKGNILERFSAQQFPDLHSELNLSSLELGDSALYFCASSVGPSDEQFFGPGTRLTVL.

This clonotype came up a few times. This chain links TRBV19 with TRBJ1-4; a possible D gene is TRBD1 (5 bases). Trimming cost V 7 bases and J 11 bases, with 17 bases left between them. The CDR3 is 13 amino acids. Germline CDR1 reads LNHDA; CDR2 reads SQIVND (reference sequence). The CDR3 protein is CASKGPLAEKLFF. CDR3 DNA: TGTGCCAGTAAGGGGCCGCTGGCCGAGAAACTGTTTTTT.

Many counts were recorded for this clonotype. V and J are TRBV20-1 and TRBJ2-7; D call uncertain. The CDR3 has 14 residues. Germline V gene data show CDR1 as DFQATT and CDR2 as SNEGSKA (reference sequence). V was trimmed by 0 bases and J by 2 bases, leaving 11 bases between them. As DNA, the CDR3 is TGCAGTGCTAGAGACAGTCACAAGACCTACGAGCAGTACTTC. This translates into CSARDSHKTYEQYF.

This clonotype was observed at least ten times. The chain's CDR3 is CATSLNTEAFF. In nucleotides, the CDR3 is TGTGCCACCTCTCTGAACACTGAAGCTTTCTTT. The V call is TRBV2, the J call TRBJ1-1; D not certain. The germline gives CDR1 SNHLY, CDR2 FYNNEI. Trimming removed 10 bases at V and 0 bases at J, with 6 bases between. There are 11 residues in the CDR3.